A single T cell receptor (beta chain) is shown here with its context. Using immunoSEQ multiplex PCR, the repertoire was profiled, and TCRdb retains in-frame clones only, with some absent. The top ten hold 0.6% to 0.7% of the sample, which has roughly 1,000,000 clones, around 78% seen once. Germline V lookup: CDR1 MNHNS, CDR2 SASEGT. This CDR3 spans 15 amino acids. With 5 bases removed from V and 7 bases from J, the gap between germline ends came to 18 bases. The sample is drawn from a study of shared clonotypes between healthy human individuals. As for the study in general: Per donor, CD8 memory used one plate, CD8 naive used two, CD4 memory used three and CD4 naive used three.

Material: memory CD4+ T cells from PBMCs. This sample's subset: CD45RA-negative fraction. This TCR was sampled from a young man in good health. Some clones in this sample may be carry-over from other donors' samples. The rearrangement uses TRBV6-1 and TRBJ1-3; no reliable D call. The CDR3 bases are TGTGCCAGCAGTCTCATGATGGGATTACGGAACACCATATATTTT. This translates into CASSLMMGLRNTIYF.